These 9 T cell receptor beta chains originate from one sample sequenced in a study of T cells after yellow fever vaccination. TCRdb independently ran MiXCR on the 5' RACE reads; one entry per CDR3 protein. The sample holds some 300,000 distinct CDR3 sequences, roughly 3.5% seen once. This sample comprised PBMCs, obtained on the day of the yellow fever booster vaccination. Every receptor here comes from a man between 18 and 35 years old who received the YFV17D yellow fever vaccine.

This clonotype showed up many times. The chain recombines TRBV7-2 with TRBJ2-7; D possibly corresponds to TRBD2 (6 bases). In germline, CDR1 is SGHTA, CDR2 FQGNSA. V was cut by 3 bases and J by 3 bases, with 12 bases left in between. The length of the CDR3 is 14 residues. The CDR3 protein is CASSFGTAGYEQYV. The DNA of the CDR3 is TGTGCCAGCAGCTTTGGGACTGCTGGCTACGAGCAGTACGTC.

This clonotype was detected many times. The chain recombines TRBV15 with TRBJ1-2; 9 positions match TRBD1. Germline values: CDR1 LNHNV, CDR2 YYDKDF (reference sequence). The J segment lost 8 bases and the V segment lost 2 bases, leaving 9 bases of the junction unmatched. The CDR3 is made up of 15 amino acids. The CDR3, as DNA: TGTGCCACCAGCAGATACGGGACAGGGTTAAGAGGCTACACCTTC. Residues: CATSRYGTGLRGYTF.

A word on this clonotype: A much larger clonotype is one base distant, so this may be a read error. This chain uses TRBV29-1 with TRBJ1-2, with D unresolved. The germline V gene encodes CDR1 SQVTM and CDR2 ANQGSEA. CDR3 length: 11 residues. Here the CDR3 reads CCVEEKRGYTF. CDR3 DNA: TGCTGCGTCGAGGAGAAAAGGGGCTACACCTTC. The entire variable domain, with the rest obtained from reference TRBV29-1 and TRBJ1-2, is as follows: SAVISQKPSRDICQRGTSLTIQCQVDSQVTMMFWYRQQPGQSLTLIATANQGSEATYESGFVIDKFPISRPNLTFSTLTVSNMSPEDSSIYLCCVEEKRGYTFGSGTRLTVV.

This clonotype was picked up many times. This rearrangement joins TRBV6-5 to TRBJ2-3; TRBD1 aligns across 7 bases. From germline, CDR1 is MNHEY and CDR2 SVGAGI. The CDR3 is made up of 13 amino acids. Trimming removed 7 bases from V and 6 bases from J; junction bases left unmatched: 7. Here the CDR3 reads CASTGTDSDTQYF. The CDR3 nucleotides read TGTGCCAGCACCGGGACAGATTCGGATACGCAGTATTTT.

This clonotype was detected a few times. The chain couples TRBV5-1 to TRBJ2-3, with D uncertain. V was shortened by 7 bases and J by 0 bases, with 9 bases between the two germline ends. The V gene's germline CDR1 is SGHRS and CDR2 YFSETQ. The CDR3 is 13 residues long. CDR3 bases: TGCGCCAGCGGTTTCTCTAGCACAGATACGCAGTATTTT. It specifies CASGFSSTDTQYF. The whole variable domain, remainder taken from reference TRBV5-1 and TRBJ2-3, is KAGVTQTPRYLIKTRGQQVTLSCSPISGHRSVSWYQQTPGQGLQFLFEYFSETQRNKGNFPGRFSGRQFSNSRSEMNVSTLELGDSALYLCASGFSSTDTQYFGPGTRLTVL.

This clonotype was counted many times. The rearrangement joins TRBV28 to TRBJ2-7; tentatively, D is TRBD1 (6 bases). The ends were cut back, 3 bases at V and 5 bases at J, with 14 bases in the middle. CDR1 is MDHEN, CDR2 SYDVKM, per germline. CDR3 size: 14 residues. The CDR3 DNA reads as TGTGCCAGCAGTTTGCAGGGGTCCTGGGACGAGCAGTACGTC. Translated: CASSLQGSWDEQYV.

This clonotype was seen many times. The chain uses TRBV7-2 and TRBJ2-2, with D hard to call. V lost 8 bases and J lost 0, with 10 bases in between. The germline gives CDR1 SGHTA, CDR2 FQGNSA. There are 14 residues in the CDR3. CDR3 sequence reads: CASVSGANTGELFF. The CDR3 coding sequence is TGTGCCAGCGTCTCAGGAGCGAACACCGGGGAGCTGTTTTTT.

This clonotype was detected ten times or more. The chain has TRBV5-1 and TRBJ2-5; TRBD1 aligns across 9 bases. This CDR3 is built from 19 residues. The trim removed 0 bases at V and 2 bases at J, leaving 14 bases unmatched. Germline V lookup: CDR1 SGHRS, CDR2 YFSETQ. CDR3: CASSLVTGGTMSHQETQYF. CDR3 nucleotide sequence: TGCGCCAGCAGCTTGGTCACAGGGGGCACCATGAGTCATCAAGAGACCCAGTACTTC. The full variable domain, completed using reference TRBV5-1 and TRBJ2-5, is KAGVTQTPRYLIKTRGQQVTLSCSPISGHRSVSWYQQTPGQGLQFLFEYFSETQRNKGNFPGRFSGRQFSNSRSEMNVSTLELGDSALYLCASSLVTGGTMSHQETQYFGPGTRLLVL.

This clonotype was detected many times. The chain links TRBV4-3 to TRBJ1-1, with a possible D match to TRBD1 (6 bases). This CDR3 region has 15 residues. Germline CDR1 reads LGHNA; CDR2 reads YSLEER. Trimming left V 4 bases short and J 2 bases short, with 14 bases between. The CDR3 DNA reads as TGCGCCAGCAGCCCGAGCGACAGGAGAAACACTGAAGCTTTCTTT. Translated, it gives CASSPSDRRNTEAFF.